The rows below give T cell receptor beta chains drawn from one sample of a study of T-cell memory formation after mild COVID-19. MiXCR, run by TCRdb on the 5' RACE reads, gives a single entry per CDR3 protein. Of about 350,000 distinct CDR3 sequences in the sample, approximately 14% were seen once. Sequencing was performed on PBMCs or a T cell subset sorted from them (not recorded which). The receptors stem from a man younger than 35 who had mild COVID-19 (a few samples of this study predate the infection). Cell type and time point are not known. Each CDR3 is given with its conserved first and last residue. A D gene is named only where the DNA matches it firmly. Where a row states a size, it is once, few, many or the class of an expanded clone; other rows omit it.

clone_size	v_call	d_call	j_call	cdr3_nt	cdr3_aa
few	TRBV24-1	.	TRBJ2-7	TGTGCCACCAGTGATACAGGACAGAGAAGGAAGTACTTC	CATSDTGQRRKYF
.	TRBV9	.	TRBJ1-1	TGTGCCAGCAGCGAGCACGGAGGGAACACTGAAGCTTTCTTT	CASSEHGGNTEAFF
.	TRBV5-1	.	TRBJ2-2	TGCGCCAGCAGCTTGGTTCAGATCTCGGGCGGGGAGCTGTTTTTT	CASSLVQISGGELFF
.	TRBV15	.	TRBJ1-1	TGTGCCACCAGCAGAGGCGTTATTCTCGGAAAGGAAGCTTTCTTT	CATSRGVILGKEAFF
.	TRBV20-1	.	TRBJ2-7	TGCAGTGCTCCCCAACAGTGGGGTCACGAGCAGTACTTC	CSAPQQWGHEQYF
many	TRBV10-3	.	TRBJ2-3	TGTGCCATCCCCGGGCCAGAGCCAGATACGCAGTATTTT	CAIPGPEPDTQYF
many	TRBV3-1	.	TRBJ1-1	TGTGCCAGCAGCCAATTAGGGACAGAAGCTTTCTTT	CASSQLGTEAFF
.	TRBV4-1	.	TRBJ2-3	TGCGCCAGCAGCCAAGAGAGAGAGGGGGGCTCCCCAGATACGCAGTATTTT	CASSQEREGGSPDTQYF
once	TRBV7-3	.	TRBJ2-1	TGTGCCAGCAGTCCCCGCGGGTCCGACAATGAGCAGTTCTTC	CASSPRGSDNEQFF
.	TRBV3-1	TRBD1	TRBJ1-5	TGTGCCAGCAGCCTCGGGACAGTTAATCAGCCCCAGCATTTT	CASSLGTVNQPQHF
.	TRBV6-5	TRBD2	TRBJ2-1	TGTGCCAGCAGCCCCCTCACTAGCGGGGGGGCCTACAATGAGCAGTTCTTC	CASSPLTSGGAYNEQFF
few	TRBV15	.	TRBJ2-1	TGTGCCACCAGCAGTGGACAGCCTAATATCGAGCAGTTCTTC	CATSSGQPNIEQFF
few	TRBV7-9	.	TRBJ1-2	TGTGCCAGCAGCACCCGGATGAATGGCTACACCTTC	CASSTRMNGYTF
few	TRBV7-9	TRBD1	TRBJ1-6	TGTGCCAGCAGCTCGACCCCGGGACAGGGCGAGTCCTATAATTCACCCCTCCACTTT	CASSSTPGQGESYNSPLHF
.	TRBV5-1	.	TRBJ2-7	TGCGCCAGCAGCTTGATTGGGGGCGAGGGCTACGAGCAGTACTTC	CASSLIGGEGYEQYF
many	TRBV6-6	TRBD1	TRBJ2-7	TGTGCCAGCAGTTTTAGGGGACAGGGGCTCTACGAGCAGTACTTC	CASSFRGQGLYEQYF
.	TRBV7-9	.	TRBJ2-1	TGTGCCAGCAGCGCGGCCCTACTAGCTCGGCGGAATGAGCAGTTCTTC	CASSAALLARRNEQFF
many	TRBV7-2	TRBD1	TRBJ2-1	TGTGCCAGCAGCCAGGGACAGGGGAAATACAATGAGCAGTTCTTC	CASSQGQGKYNEQFF
.	TRBV30	.	TRBJ2-5	TGTGCCTGGAGTGTTCAAGAGACCCAGTACTTC	CAWSVQETQYF
.	TRBV2	.	TRBJ1-1	TGTGCCAGCAGGAGGACGTCGATCGGCACTGAAGCTTTCTTT	CASRRTSIGTEAFF
few	TRBV10-2	TRBD1	TRBJ1-1	TGCGCCAGCAGTACGACAGGGTTCCAAACTGAAGCTTTCTTT	CASSTTGFQTEAFF
.	TRBV14	.	TRBJ2-7	TGTGCCAGCAGCCAAGAAGCCGCAGCCCCTGAGCAGTACTTC	CASSQEAAAPEQYF
many	TRBV5-1	TRBD1	TRBJ1-1	TGCGCCAGCAGCCGGACAGGGGTTGAAGCTTTCTTT	CASSRTGVEAFF
few	TRBV12-3/TRBV12-4	.	TRBJ1-1	TGTGCCAGCAGTTTCGCGGGGGGTGACACTGAAGCTTTCTTT	CASSFAGGDTEAFF
few	TRBV10-3	.	TRBJ1-1	TGTGCCATCAGTGACGGGACCAAGAATCCCCACACTGAAGCTTTCTTT	CAISDGTKNPHTEAFF
few	TRBV4-2	TRBD1	TRBJ2-3	TGTGCCAGCAGCCCCCGACAGGGGAGCACAGATACGCAGTATTTT	CASSPRQGSTDTQYF
.	TRBV20-1	TRBD2	TRBJ2-7	TGCAGTGCTCAAAGTAGCGGGGGAAGTACCTCCTACGAGCAGTACTTC	CSAQSSGGSTSYEQYF
many	TRBV24-1	TRBD1	TRBJ1-5	TGTGCCACCAGCCACCGGGACAGGGAGGGAACCCAGCATTTT	CATSHRDREGTQHF